This TCR beta chain was identified during a study of blood T cells in healthy people across ages. Trimming shortened V by 5 bases and J by 0 bases, and 15 bases separated the two germline ends. This CDR3 comprises 15 residues. Germline CDR1 DFQATT, CDR2 SNEGSKA (reference sequence). Donors were healthy Caucasian individuals from Russia aged about 6 to 95. A remark on this clonotype: Its target is not known.

A second 7 to 11 cycle PCR used barcoded and J-beta primers. TCRdb reanalysed the 5' RACE reads using MiXCR and keeps one entry per CDR3 protein. The sample includes about 670,000 distinct CDR3 sequences, approximately 40% of them seen just once. Overall study findings and caveats: Diversity of TCR beta correlated strongly with naive T cell percentage.

This receptor was taken from an elderly man in good health. The V gene is TRBV20-1, the J gene TRBJ2-3, with D unclear. The sample consisted of blood. CDR3 sequence reads: CSASPGTASTDTQYF. CDR3 in DNA: TGCAGTGCTTCCCCAGGCACTGCTAGCACAGATACGCAGTATTTT.